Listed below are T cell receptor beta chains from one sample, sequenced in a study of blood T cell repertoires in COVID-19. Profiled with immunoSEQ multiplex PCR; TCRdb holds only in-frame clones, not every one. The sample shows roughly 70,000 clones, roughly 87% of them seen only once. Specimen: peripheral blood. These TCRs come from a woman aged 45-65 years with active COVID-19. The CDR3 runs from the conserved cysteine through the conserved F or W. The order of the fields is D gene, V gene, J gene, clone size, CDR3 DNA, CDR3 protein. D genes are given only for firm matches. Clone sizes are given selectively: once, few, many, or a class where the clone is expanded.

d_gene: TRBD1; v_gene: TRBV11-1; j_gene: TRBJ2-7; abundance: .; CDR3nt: TGTGCCAGCAGCGTCGGACAGGTTAGCTCCTACGAGCAGTACTTC; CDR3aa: CASSVGQVSSYEQYF
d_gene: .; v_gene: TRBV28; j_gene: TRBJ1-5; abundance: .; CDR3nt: TGTGCCAGCACCCTCACTAGTCGAGGGTTGATCAATCAGCCCCAGCATTTT; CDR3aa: CASTLTSRGLINQPQHF
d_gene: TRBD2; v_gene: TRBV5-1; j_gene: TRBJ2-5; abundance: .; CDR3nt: TGCGCCAGCAGCCCCTTAGGGCGGGAGGGGGAGACCCAGTACTTC; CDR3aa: CASSPLGREGETQYF
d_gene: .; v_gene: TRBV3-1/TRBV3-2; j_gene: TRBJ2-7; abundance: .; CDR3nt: TGTGCCAGCAGCCAAGTATCGACTTTTTCCCCCTACGAGCAGTACTTC; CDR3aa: CASSQVSTFSPYEQYF
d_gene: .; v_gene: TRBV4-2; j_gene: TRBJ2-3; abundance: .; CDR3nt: TGTGCCAGCAGCCAACCTCCGGGAAGGATACTCACAGATACGCAGTATTTT; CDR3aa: CASSQPPGRILTDTQYF
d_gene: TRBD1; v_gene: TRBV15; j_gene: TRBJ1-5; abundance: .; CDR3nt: TGTGCCACCAGCAGAACTCAGACAGGGTTCGATCAGCCCCAGCATTTT; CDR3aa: CATSRTQTGFDQPQHF
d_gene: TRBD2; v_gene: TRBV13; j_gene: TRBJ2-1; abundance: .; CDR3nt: TGTGCCAGCAGCCCCGGGACTAGCGGGAGCAATGAGCAGTTCTTC; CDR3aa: CASSPGTSGSNEQFF
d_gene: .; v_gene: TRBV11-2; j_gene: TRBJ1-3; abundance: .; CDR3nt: TGTGCCAGCAGGCAGCCAGGGGTCTACGGCTCTGGAAACACCATATATTTT; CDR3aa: CASRQPGVYGSGNTIYF
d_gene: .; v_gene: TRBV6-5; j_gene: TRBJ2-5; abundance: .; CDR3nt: TGTGCCAGCAGCCTGAATCTTCTAGGTACGGAGACCCAGTACTTC; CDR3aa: CASSLNLLGTETQYF
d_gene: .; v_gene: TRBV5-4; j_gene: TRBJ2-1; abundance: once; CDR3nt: TGTGCCAGCAGCTTACAGGTTATCGATGAGCAGTTCTTC; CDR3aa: CASSLQVIDEQFF
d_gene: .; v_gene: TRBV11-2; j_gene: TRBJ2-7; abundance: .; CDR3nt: TGTGCCAGCAGCTTCGAATCGGGTTTAAGCTCCTACGAGCAGTACTTC; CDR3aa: CASSFESGLSSYEQYF
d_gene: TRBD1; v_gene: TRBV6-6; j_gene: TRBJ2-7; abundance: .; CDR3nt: TGTGCCAGCAGATCAAGACAGGGGGGATCCGAGCAGTACTTC; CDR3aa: CASRSRQGGSEQYF
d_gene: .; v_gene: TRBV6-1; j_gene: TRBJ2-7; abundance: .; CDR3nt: TGTGCCAGCAGTGAATTCGGGAATCCCTACGAGCAGTACTTC; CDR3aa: CASSEFGNPYEQYF
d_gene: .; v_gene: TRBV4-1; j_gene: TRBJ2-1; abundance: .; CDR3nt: TGCGCCAGCAGCCTCAGTGCGGGAAGGGATGAGCAGTTCTTC; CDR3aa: CASSLSAGRDEQFF
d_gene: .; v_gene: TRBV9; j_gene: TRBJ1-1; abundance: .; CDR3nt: TGTGCCAGCAGCGTCGATGGGGAGGACACTGAAGCTTTCTTT; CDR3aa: CASSVDGEDTEAFF
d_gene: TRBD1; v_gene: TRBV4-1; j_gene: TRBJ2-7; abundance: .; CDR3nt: TGCGCCAGCAGCCACGATACAGGGGGCGTCTCCTACGAGCAGTACTTC; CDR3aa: CASSHDTGGVSYEQYF
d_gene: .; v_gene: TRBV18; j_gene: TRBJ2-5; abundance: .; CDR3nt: TGTGCCAGCTCACCAGGGCTCCAAGAGACCCAGTACTTC; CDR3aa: CASSPGLQETQYF
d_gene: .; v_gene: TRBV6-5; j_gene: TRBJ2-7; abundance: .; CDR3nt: TGTGCCAGTCCGAGGGGGTACTACGAGCAGTACTTC; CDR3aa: CASPRGYYEQYF
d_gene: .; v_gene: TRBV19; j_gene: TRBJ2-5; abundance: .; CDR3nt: TGTGCCAGTAGTATACCGGGAGTAGAGACCCAGTACTTC; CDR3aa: CASSIPGVETQYF
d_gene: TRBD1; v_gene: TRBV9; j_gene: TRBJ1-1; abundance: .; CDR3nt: TGTGCCAGCAGCGTAGGACAGGGGAACACTGAAGCTTTCTTT; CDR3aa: CASSVGQGNTEAFF
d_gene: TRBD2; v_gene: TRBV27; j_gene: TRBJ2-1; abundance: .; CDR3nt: TGTGCCAGCCTCGGACTAGCGATGGGCGATGAGCAGTTCTTC; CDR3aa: CASLGLAMGDEQFF
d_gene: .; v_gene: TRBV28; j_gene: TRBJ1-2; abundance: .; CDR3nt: TGTGCCAGCAGTTCCCAGGCGTTCTATGGCTACACCTTC; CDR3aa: CASSSQAFYGYTF
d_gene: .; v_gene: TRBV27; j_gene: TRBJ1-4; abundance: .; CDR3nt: TGTGCCAGCAGTTTAGGAACAGGCATAAATGAAAAACTGTTTTTT; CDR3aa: CASSLGTGINEKLFF
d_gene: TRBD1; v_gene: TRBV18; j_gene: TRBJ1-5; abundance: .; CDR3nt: TGTGCCAGCTCACGCGCCGGACAGGGCGGGGGTAGCAATCAGCCCCAGCATTTT; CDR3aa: CASSRAGQGGGSNQPQHF
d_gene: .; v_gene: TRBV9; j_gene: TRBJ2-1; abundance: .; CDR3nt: TGTGCCAGCAGCGTAGGCCCAACGGGGGAGCAGTTCTTC; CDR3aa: CASSVGPTGEQFF
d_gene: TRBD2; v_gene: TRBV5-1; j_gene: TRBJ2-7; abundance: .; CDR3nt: TGCGCCAGCAGCTTGGAAGCGGGATTCTCCTACGAGCAGTACTTC; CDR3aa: CASSLEAGFSYEQYF
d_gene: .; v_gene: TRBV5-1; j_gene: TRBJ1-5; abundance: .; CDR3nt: TGCGCCAGCAGCTTGGCCTCGGGGCAGCCCCAGCATTTT; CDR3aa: CASSLASGQPQHF
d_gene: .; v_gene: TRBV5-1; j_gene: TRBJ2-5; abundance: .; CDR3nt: TGCGCCAGCAGCTTAGGACACCCGATCGAAGAGACCCAGTACTTC; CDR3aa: CASSLGHPIEETQYF
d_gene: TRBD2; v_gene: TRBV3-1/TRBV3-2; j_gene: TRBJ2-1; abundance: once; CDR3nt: TGTGCCAGCAGCCAAGATGAACTAGCGGGAGTCGATGAGCAGTTCTTC; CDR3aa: CASSQDELAGVDEQFF
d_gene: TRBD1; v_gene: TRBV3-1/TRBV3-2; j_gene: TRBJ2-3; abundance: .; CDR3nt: TGTGCCAGCAGCCAAGACGGGACAGGGTTCGATACGCAGTATTTT; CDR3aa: CASSQDGTGFDTQYF
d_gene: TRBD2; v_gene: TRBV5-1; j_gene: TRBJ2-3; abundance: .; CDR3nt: TGCGCCAGCAGCTTAACTAGCGGGTTGACAGATACGCAGTATTTT; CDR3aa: CASSLTSGLTDTQYF
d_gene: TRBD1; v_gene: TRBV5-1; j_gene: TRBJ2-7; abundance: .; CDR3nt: TGCGCCAGCACTCTGACAGGGGGGAACGAGCAGTACTTC; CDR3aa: CASTLTGGNEQYF
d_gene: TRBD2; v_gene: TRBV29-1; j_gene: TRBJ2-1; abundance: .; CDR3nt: TGCAGCGTTGTAGCGGGCAAGTCCTACAATGAGCAGTTCTTC; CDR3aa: CSVVAGKSYNEQFF
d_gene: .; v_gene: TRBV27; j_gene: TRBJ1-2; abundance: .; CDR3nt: TGTGCCAGCAGTTTACTTGGACGCGAGGGTGGCTACACCTTC; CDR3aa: CASSLLGREGGYTF
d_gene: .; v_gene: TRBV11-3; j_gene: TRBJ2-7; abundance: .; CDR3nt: TGTGCCAGCAGCTCACAGGTTGGTTACGAGCAGTACTTC; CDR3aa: CASSSQVGYEQYF
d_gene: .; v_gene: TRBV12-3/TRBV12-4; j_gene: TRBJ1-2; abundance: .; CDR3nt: TGTGCCAGCAGTTTGGGGGGGCCAGGGGGCTACACCTTC; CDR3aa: CASSLGGPGGYTF
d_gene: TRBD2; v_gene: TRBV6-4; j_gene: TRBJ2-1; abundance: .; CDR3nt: TGTGCCAGCAGTGACCGACTAGCGGGAGGTAATGAGCAGTTCTTC; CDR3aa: CASSDRLAGGNEQFF
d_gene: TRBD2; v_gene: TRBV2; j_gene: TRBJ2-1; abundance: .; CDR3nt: TGTGCCAGCAGTCTCAGTAGGGGACTAGTACCGAATGAGCAGTTCTTC; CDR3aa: CASSLSRGLVPNEQFF
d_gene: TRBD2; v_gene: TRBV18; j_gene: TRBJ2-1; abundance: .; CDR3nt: TGTGCCAGCTCACCAGGGACTAGCGCTTACAATGAGCAGTTCTTC; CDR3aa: CASSPGTSAYNEQFF
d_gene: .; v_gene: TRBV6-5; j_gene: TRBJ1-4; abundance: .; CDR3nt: TGTGCCAGCAGTTACTTGGGGGCGGCAGAGGAAAAACTGTTTTTT; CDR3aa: CASSYLGAAEEKLFF
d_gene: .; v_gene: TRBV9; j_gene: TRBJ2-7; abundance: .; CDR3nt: TGTGCCAGCAGCCCAGGGCGCGGAACCTACTACGAGCAGTACTTC; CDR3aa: CASSPGRGTYYEQYF
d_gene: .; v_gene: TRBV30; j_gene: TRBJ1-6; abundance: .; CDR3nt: TGTGCCTGTTATGGAAGGGGGACTAATTCACCCCTCCACTTT; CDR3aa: CACYGRGTNSPLHF
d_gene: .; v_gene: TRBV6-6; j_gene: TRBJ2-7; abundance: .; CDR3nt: TGTGCCAGCAGTTACACAGAGACCGAGCAGTACTTC; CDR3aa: CASSYTETEQYF
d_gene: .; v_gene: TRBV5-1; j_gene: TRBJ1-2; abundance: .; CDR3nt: TGCGCCAGCAGCGTGTCATCAGGCTATGGCTACACCTTC; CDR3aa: CASSVSSGYGYTF
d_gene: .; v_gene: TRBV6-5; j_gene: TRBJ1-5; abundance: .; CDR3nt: TGTGCCAGCAGTTCTGGGCCAGGCCCCCATCAGCCCCAGCATTTT; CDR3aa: CASSSGPGPHQPQHF
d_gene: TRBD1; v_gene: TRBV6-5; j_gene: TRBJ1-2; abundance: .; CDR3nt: TGTGCCAGCAGTTACTCGACAGGGAACGGCTACACCTTC; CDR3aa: CASSYSTGNGYTF
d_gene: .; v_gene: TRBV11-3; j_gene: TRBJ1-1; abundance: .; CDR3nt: TGTGCCAGCAGCCACAGTAACACTGAAGCTTTCTTT; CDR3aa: CASSHSNTEAFF
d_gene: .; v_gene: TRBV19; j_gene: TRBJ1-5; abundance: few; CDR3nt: TGTGCCAGTAGTTTCCTGGGACTGCCAGCTAGTAGCAATCAGCCCCAGCATTTT; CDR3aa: CASSFLGLPASSNQPQHF
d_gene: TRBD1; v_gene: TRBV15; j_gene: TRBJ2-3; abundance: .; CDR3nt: TGTGCCACCAGCAGAGATGAGACAGGGACAGATACGCAGTATTTT; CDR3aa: CATSRDETGTDTQYF
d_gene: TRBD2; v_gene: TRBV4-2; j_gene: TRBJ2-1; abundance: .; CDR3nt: TGTGCCAGCAGCCAACTTACTAGCGACATACGGGGTGGTGAGCAGTTCTTC; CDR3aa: CASSQLTSDIRGGEQFF
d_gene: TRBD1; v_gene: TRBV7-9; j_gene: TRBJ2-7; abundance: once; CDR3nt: TGTGCCAGCAGCTTAAGGGGGGCAGGGGGCGACGAGCAGTACTTC; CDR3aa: CASSLRGAGGDEQYF
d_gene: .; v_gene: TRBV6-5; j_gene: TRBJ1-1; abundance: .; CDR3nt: TGTGCCAGCGGAGATACTGAAGCTTTCTTT; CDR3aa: CASGDTEAFF
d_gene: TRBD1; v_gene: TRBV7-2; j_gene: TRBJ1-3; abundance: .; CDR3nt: TGTGCCAGCGGAGACAGGGGTGTCTCTGGAAACACCATATATTTT; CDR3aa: CASGDRGVSGNTIYF
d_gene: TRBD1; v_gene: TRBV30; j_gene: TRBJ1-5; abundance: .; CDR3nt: TGTGCCTGGAGTGTTATGGGACAGGGGGCCCGAAGGCCCCAGCATTTT; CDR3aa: CAWSVMGQGARRPQHF
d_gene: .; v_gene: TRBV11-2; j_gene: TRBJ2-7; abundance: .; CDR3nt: TGTGCCAGCAGCTCAGGATCCGAGCAGTACTTC; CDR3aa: CASSSGSEQYF
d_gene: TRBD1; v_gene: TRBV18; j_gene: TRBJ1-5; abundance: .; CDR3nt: TGTGCCAGCTCACCAGCCCAGACAGGGACTTTTAGCAATCAGCCCCAGCATTTT; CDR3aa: CASSPAQTGTFSNQPQHF